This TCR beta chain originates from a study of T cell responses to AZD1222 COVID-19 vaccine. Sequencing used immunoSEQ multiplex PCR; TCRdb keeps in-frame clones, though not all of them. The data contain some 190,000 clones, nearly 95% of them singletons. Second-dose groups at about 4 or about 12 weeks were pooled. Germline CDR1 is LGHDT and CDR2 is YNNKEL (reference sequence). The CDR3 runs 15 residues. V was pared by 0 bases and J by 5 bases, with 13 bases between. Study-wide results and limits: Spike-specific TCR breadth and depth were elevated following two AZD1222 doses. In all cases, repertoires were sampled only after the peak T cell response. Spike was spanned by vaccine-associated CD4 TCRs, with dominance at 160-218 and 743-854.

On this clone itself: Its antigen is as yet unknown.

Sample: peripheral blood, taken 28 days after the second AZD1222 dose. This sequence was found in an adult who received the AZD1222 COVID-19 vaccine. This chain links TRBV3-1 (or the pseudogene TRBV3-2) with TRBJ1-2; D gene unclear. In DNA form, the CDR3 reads TGTGCCAGCAGCCAAGATTTCCGCGGGCCGTATGGCTACACCTTC. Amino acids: CASSQDFRGPYGYTF.